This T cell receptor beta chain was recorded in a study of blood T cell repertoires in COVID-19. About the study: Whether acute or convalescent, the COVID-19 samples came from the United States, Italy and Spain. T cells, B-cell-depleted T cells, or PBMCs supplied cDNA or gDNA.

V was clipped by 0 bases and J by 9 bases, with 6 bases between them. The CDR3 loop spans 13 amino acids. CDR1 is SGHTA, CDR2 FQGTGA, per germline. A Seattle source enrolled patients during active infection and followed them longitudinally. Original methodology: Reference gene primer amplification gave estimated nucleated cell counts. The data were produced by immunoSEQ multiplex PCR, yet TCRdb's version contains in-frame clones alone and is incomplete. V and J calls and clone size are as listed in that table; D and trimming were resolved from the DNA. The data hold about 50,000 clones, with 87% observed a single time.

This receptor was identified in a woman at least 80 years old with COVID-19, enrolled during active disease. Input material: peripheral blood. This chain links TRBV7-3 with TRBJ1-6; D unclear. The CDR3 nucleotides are TGTGCCAGCAGCTTAACCCCGGGTTCACCCCTCCACTTT. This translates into CASSLTPGSPLHF.